Below, 25 T cell receptor beta chains from the same sample are listed, as sequenced in a study of T cells in Graves' hyperthyroidism and ophthalmopathy. RNA transcripts served as the template for amplifying TCR beta CDR3 regions. HTBI primers were used for first-round RT-PCR of the TCR CDR3. Each CDR3 protein is one row after TCRdb ran MiXCR on the multiplex PCR reads. This table holds over 500,000 distinct CDR3 sequences, 46% found once. Material for sequencing was peripheral blood or thyroid tissue (not recorded which). The receptor source for this set is an adult woman with Graves' disease, either hyperthyroidism or ophthalmopathy (not recorded which).

The chain links TRBV6-6 to TRBJ2-7, with D perhaps TRBD1 (5 bases). Germline V CDR1 and CDR2: MNHNY, SVGAGI (reference sequence). The CDR3 runs 14 residues. Trimming shortened V by 6 bases and J by 2 bases, and 14 bases separated the two germline ends. The CDR3, as DNA: TGTGCCAGCAGCCAAGACAGTACAGCCTACGAGCAGTACTTC. Amino acid sequence: CASSQDSTAYEQYF.

The chain joins TRBV19 to TRBJ2-7; 8 bases fit TRBD1. This CDR3 is 13 amino acids long. The germline V gene has CDR1 LNHDA and CDR2 SQIVND (reference sequence). V gave up 5 bases and J gave up 3 bases; unmatched junction bases: 3. CDR3 sequence: CASSEQGGYEQYF. Here the CDR3 DNA reads TGTGCCAGTAGTGAACAGGGGGGCTACGAGCAGTACTTC. The full variable domain, its missing parts supplied by reference TRBV19 and TRBJ2-7, is DGGITQSPKYLFRKEGQNVTLSCEQNLNHDAMYWYRQDPGQGLRLIYYSQIVNDFQKGDIAEGYSVSREKKESFPLTVTSAQKNPTAFYLCASSEQGGYEQYFGPGTRLTVT.

This CDR3 reads CASSTWRQGDGNQPQHF. The CDR3 nucleotides are TGTGCCAGTAGTACCTGGAGACAGGGGGACGGCAATCAGCCCCAGCATTTT. J is TRBJ1-5 and V is TRBV19; TRBD1 aligns across 9 bases. V shed 4 bases and J 2 bases; nucleotides not matched to a gene: 9. The CDR3 is 17 residues long. CDR1 LNHDA and CDR2 SQIVND come from the germline V gene (reference sequence). Full variable domain (missing parts from reference TRBV19 and TRBJ1-5): DGGITQSPKYLFRKEGQNVTLSCEQNLNHDAMYWYRQDPGQGLRLIYYSQIVNDFQKGDIAEGYSVSREKKESFPLTVTSAQKNPTAFYLCASSTWRQGDGNQPQHFGDGTRLSIL.

This chain joins TRBV11-2 and TRBJ2-5; 11 nucleotides match TRBD2. The CDR3 totals 17 residues. V was pared by 2 bases and J by 5 bases, with 10 bases of the junction left unmatched. CDR1 and CDR2 (germline): SGHAT, FQNNGV. This CDR3 is CASSLWGTSGIGETQYF. The CDR3 DNA reads as TGTGCCAGCAGCTTATGGGGGACTAGCGGTATCGGTGAGACCCAGTACTTC.

This clonotype has a single count. The chain is built from TRBV9 and TRBJ2-5, with unresolved D. V lost 1 base, J lost 1 base, and 8 bases lay in between. Germline V lookup: CDR1 SGDLS, CDR2 YYNGEE. CDR3 length: 14 residues. The CDR3 loop is CASSVLDSQETQYF. CDR3 in DNA: TGTGCCAGCAGCGTATTGGATTCCCAAGAGACCCAGTACTTC.

This clonotype was observed a few times. J is TRBJ2-7 and V is TRBV6-2 or TRBV6-3, with D perhaps TRBD1 or TRBD2 (5 bases each). The CDR3 contains 16 residues. Germline lookup yields CDR1 MNHEY and CDR2 SVGEGT. Trimming shortened V by 2 bases and J by 0 bases, and 14 bases separated the two germline ends. The CDR3 loop reads CASSYLTGRSSYEQYF. The CDR3 DNA follows: TGTGCCAGCAGTTACCTGACGGGACGAAGCTCCTACGAGCAGTACTTC.

V usage is TRBV7-9 and J usage is TRBJ1-2; D not certain. V was cut by 0 bases and J by 4 bases, with 9 bases left in between. Germline CDR1 and CDR2: SEHNR and FQNEAQ (reference sequence). This CDR3 has 14 residues. The CDR3 region has the DNA TGTGCCAGCAGCTTAGCAACGGACTCCTATGGCTACACCTTC. Its protein is CASSLATDSYGYTF.

The V and J genes are TRBV15 and TRBJ2-5, with D perhaps TRBD1 (6 bases). The CDR3 extends over 15 amino acids. The germline V gene has CDR1 LNHNV and CDR2 YYDKDF (reference sequence). The ends were cut back, 0 bases at V and 9 bases at J, with 17 bases in the middle. The CDR3 loop is CATSRENRDNQPQYF. Here the CDR3 DNA reads TGTGCCACCAGCAGAGAAAACAGGGATAATCAGCCCCAGTACTTC.

This clonotype was recorded a few times. This chain links TRBV29-1 with TRBJ2-7; no definite D call. Germline V lookup: CDR1 SQVTM, CDR2 ANQGSEA. V lost 2 bases and J lost 5, with 7 bases in between. This CDR3 comprises 11 residues. CDR3 bases: TGCAGCGTTGAAATGGCGCACGAGCAGTACTTC. This gives the protein CSVEMAHEQYF.

This clonotype was seen a few times. This may be a read error: a much more frequent sequence differs by one nucleotide. V usage is TRBV14 and J usage is TRBJ2-7; D could derive from TRBD1 or TRBD2 (5 bases each). CDR1 and CDR2 from the germline V gene are SGHDN and FVKESK. The CDR3 runs to 13 residues. DNA of the CDR3: TGTGCCAGCAGCCAAGTGAGGGGCTACGAGCAGTGCTTC. It specifies CASSQVRGYEQCF.

A single count supports this clonotype. A much larger clone differs by one base, so this may be a read error. The chain recombines TRBV4-2 with TRBJ2-5, with 7 bases matching TRBD2. The CDR3 runs to 15 residues. CDR1 is LGHNA and CDR2 is YNFKEQ in the germline V gene. CDR3 in amino acids: CASSPRGEGQEPQYF. The CDR3 DNA reads TGTGCCAGCAGCCCCCGAGGGGAGGGCCAAGAGCCCCAGTACTTC.

This clonotype was observed at least ten times. DNA of the CDR3: TGTGCCAGCAGCCCCCTTGGCAGGGAGGACTATGGCTACACCTTC. Its protein product is CASSPLGREDYGYTF. The chain recombines TRBV7-9 with TRBJ1-2, with D tentatively TRBD1 (5 bases). CDR1 and CDR2 from the germline V gene are SEHNR and FQNEAQ (reference sequence). V lost 5 bases to trimming and J lost 3 bases, with 16 bases between them. This CDR3 has 15 amino acids.

This clonotype has a count of ten or more. Here the CDR3 DNA reads TGTGCCAGCAGCCGACAAACTAGCACCGGGGAGCTGTTTTTT. Its translation: CASSRQTSTGELFF. This sequence joins TRBV7-3 and TRBJ2-2, with a possible D match to TRBD2 (5 bases). Deletions cut 5 bases from V and 4 bases from J, with 11 bases between. Germline loops: CDR1 SGHTA, CDR2 FQGTGA. This CDR3 is 14 amino acids long.

This clonotype was detected only a few times. The chain carries TRBV14 and TRBJ1-1; TRBD1 matches 7 bases. Germline lookup yields CDR1 SGHDN and CDR2 FVKESK. The CDR3 spans 20 residues. Losses at the gene ends were 0 bases for V and 3 bases for J; bases not matched to a gene: 19. DNA for the CDR3: TGTGCCAGCAGCCAAGACGTAGGTCTTCGGGACAGTTATTTTGACACTGAAGCTTTCTTT. This translates into CASSQDVGLRDSYFDTEAFF.

V and J are TRBV15 and TRBJ2-5; possible D gene TRBD1, 5 bases. CDR3 size: 15 residues. V lost 4 bases and J lost 7, with 19 bases in between. The V gene's germline CDR1 is LNHNV and CDR2 YYDKDF (reference sequence). The CDR3 spells CATSIPWGNLGTQYF. In DNA form, the CDR3 reads TGTGCCACCAGCATACCGTGGGGCAACTTGGGGACCCAGTACTTC.

Many counts were recorded for this clonotype. CDR3 sequence: CSARDPTGRMNTEAFF. CDR3 in DNA: TGCAGTGCTAGAGACCCAACGGGACGGATGAACACTGAAGCTTTCTTT. V is TRBV20-1 and J is TRBJ1-1; TRBD1 might be the D (5 bases). This CDR3 comprises 16 residues. V lost 0 bases and J lost 0, with 14 bases in between. Germline CDR1 is DFQATT and CDR2 is SNEGSKA (reference sequence).

The chain is built from TRBV7-6 and TRBJ2-7; D is uncertain. V lost 5 bases and J 5 bases, leaving 13 bases between the germline ends. Per the germline V gene, CDR1 is SGHVS and CDR2 is FNYEAQ. The CDR3 runs 13 residues. CDR3 sequence (DNA): TGTGCCAGCAGCCCCTCCACAGTACACGAGCAGTACTTC. It encodes CASSPSTVHEQYF.

The chain employs TRBV29-1 and TRBJ1-1; tentatively, D is TRBD1 (6 bases). Germline-derived CDR1 and CDR2 are SQVTM and ANQGSEA. This CDR3 is 14 amino acids long. Between the trimmed V and J ends, which lost 0 bases and 3 bases, there was a span of 11 bases. For the CDR3, the DNA is TGCAGCGTTGAAGATCTCGCAGGGGACACTGAAGCTTTCTTT. Translation gives CSVEDLAGDTEAFF.

This clonotype has ten or more counts. This sequence joins TRBV20-1 and TRBJ2-7; D might be TRBD2 (6 bases). The CDR3 extends over 14 amino acids. The V and J ends lost 6 bases and 2 bases respectively, with 17 bases between them. Germline assignment: CDR1 DFQATT and CDR2 SNEGSKA (reference sequence). This CDR3 is CSAHNSGDAYEQYF. The CDR3 DNA is TGCAGTGCGCACAATAGCGGAGACGCCTACGAGCAGTACTTC.

This clonotype has ten or more counts. The J gene is TRBJ1-5, the V gene TRBV7-8; perhaps TRBD1 as D (6 bases). Germline lookup yields CDR1 SGHVS and CDR2 FQNEAQ. V was pared by 0 bases and J by 0 bases, with 9 bases between. The CDR3 covers 16 residues. The CDR3 DNA is TGTGCCAGCAGCTTAGCGGGGGGCAGTAGCAATCAGCCCCAGCATTTT. It specifies CASSLAGGSSNQPQHF.

The chain uses TRBV7-2 and TRBJ2-2, with a tentative D call TRBD1 (5 bases). Trimming left V 3 bases short and J 7 bases short, with 12 bases between. The CDR3 covers 14 residues. Germline V gene sequence: CDR1 SGHTA, CDR2 FQGNSA. CDR3 in DNA: TGTGCCAGCAGCTTCTTGGGGCAGGTCGGGGAGCTGTTTTTT. Its protein product is CASSFLGQVGELFF.

Ten or more counts support this clonotype. The gene calls are TRBV20-1 and TRBJ2-5; D gene uncertain. The V end lost 6 bases, the J end lost 3 bases, and 11 bases lay between the germline ends. In germline, CDR1 is DFQATT, CDR2 SNEGSKA (reference sequence). This CDR3 has 12 amino acids. Here the CDR3 reads CSAGTTKETQYF. The CDR3 DNA follows: TGCAGTGCCGGAACTACCAAAGAGACCCAGTACTTC.

V gene TRBV20-1 combines with J gene TRBJ1-2, with D uncertain. The length of the CDR3 is 15 residues. Germline CDR1 is DFQATT and CDR2 is SNEGSKA (reference sequence). V lost 4 bases and J 4 bases, leaving 19 bases between the germline ends. The CDR3 loop reads CSATQVLGSGYGYTF. The CDR3 DNA is TGCAGTGCTACCCAGGTGTTAGGGAGCGGCTATGGCTACACCTTC.

The chain links TRBV20-1 to TRBJ2-2; D is tentatively TRBD1 or TRBD2 (5 bases each). Trimming pared 6 bases from V and 0 bases from J, leaving 11 bases between. CDR3 length: 14 residues. The germline CDR1 and CDR2 sequences are DFQATT and SNEGSKA (reference sequence). CDR3 bases: TGCAGTGCCAGGCCGGGGCCGAACACCGGGGAGCTGTTTTTT. It codes for CSARPGPNTGELFF.

The table lists this clonotype with many counts. The rearrangement uses TRBV5-1 and TRBJ2-5; D possibly uses TRBD1 or TRBD2 (5 bases each). The V end was cut by 9 bases, the J end by 3 bases, with 18 bases between. CDR1 is SGHRS, CDR2 YFSETQ, per germline. The CDR3 runs 14 residues. DNA of the CDR3: TGCGCCACTTCATGGGGGACCGGCGAAGAGACCCAGTACTTC. Amino acid sequence: CATSWGTGEETQYF.